Sequencing of this T cell receptor beta chain was carried out in a study of spatial heterogeneity in lung cancer. Study background: The study observed each unique TCR and UMI combination more than ten times on average in raw reads.

This clonotype was seen once. TCRdb re-derived calls from the 5' RACE reads in MiXCR, one entry per CDR3 protein. The sample consists of some 120,000 distinct CDR3 sequences, less than 15% of them appearing once. Trimming took 5 bases from V and 1 from J, leaving 11 bases between them. The CDR3 contains 14 residues. Time point denoted: blood at routine non-recurrence follow-up after resection. Extraction of whole RNA from tumor, nontumor lung or frozen PBMC preceded unsorted sequencing. The sequenced sample was PBMCs, obtained at follow-up. The rearrangement joins TRBV12-3 or TRBV12-4 to TRBJ1-1; D gene unclear. The clonotype comes from a male donor with early-stage non-small cell lung cancer. Here the CDR3 reads CASSLSDANTEAFF. The CDR3 DNA reads as TGTGCCAGCAGTCTTTCTGACGCGAACACTGAAGCTTTCTTT.